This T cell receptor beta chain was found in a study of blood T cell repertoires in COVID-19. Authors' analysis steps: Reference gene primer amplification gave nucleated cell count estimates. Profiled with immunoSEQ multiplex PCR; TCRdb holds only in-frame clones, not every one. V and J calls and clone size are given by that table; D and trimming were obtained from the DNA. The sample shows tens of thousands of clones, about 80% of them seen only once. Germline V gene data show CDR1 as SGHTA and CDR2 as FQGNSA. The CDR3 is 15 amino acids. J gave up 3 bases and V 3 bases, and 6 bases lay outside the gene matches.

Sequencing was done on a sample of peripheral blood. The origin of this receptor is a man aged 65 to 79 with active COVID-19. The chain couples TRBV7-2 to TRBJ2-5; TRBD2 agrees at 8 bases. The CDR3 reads CASSLTPGLEETQYF. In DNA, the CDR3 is TGTGCCAGCAGCTTGACTCCGGGACTAGAAGAGACCCAGTACTTC.